This entry lists 29 T cell receptor beta chains sequenced from one sample in a study of cytomegalovirus exposure and HLA in healthy donors. Sequencing used immunoSEQ multiplex PCR; TCRdb keeps in-frame clones, though not all of them. The sample lists under 200,000 clones, roughly nine tenths occurring once. The sequenced sample consisted of PBMCs. Receptors originate from a woman younger than 45 in good health and CMV-seronegative.

This chain joins TRBV27 and TRBJ2-2; 7 nucleotides line up with TRBD1. V trimming: 6 bases; J trimming: 4 bases; junction bases outside the gene matches: 14. The CDR3 is 17 amino acids. The germline CDR1 and CDR2 sequences are MNHEY and SMNVEV (reference sequence). CDR3 residues: CASRPDRAPSFTGELFF. CDR3 DNA: TGTGCCAGCAGACCTGACAGGGCGCCATCGTTCACCGGGGAGCTGTTTTTT.

The count of this clone is one. V usage is TRBV30 and J usage is TRBJ1-2, with D perhaps matching TRBD1 (6 bases). Trimming removed 6 bases from V and 4 bases from J, with 21 bases in between. The germline V gene encodes CDR1 GTSNPN and CDR2 SVGIG (reference sequence). The CDR3 has 15 residues. DNA of the CDR3: TGTGCCTGTCCTTCGAGGGGGGGGCTGGGCTATGGCTACACCTTC. It yields the protein CACPSRGGLGYGYTF. Full variable domain (remainder filled in from reference TRBV30 and TRBJ1-2): SQTIHQWPATLVQPVGSPLSLECTVEGTSNPNLYWYRQAAGRGLQLLFYSVGIGQISSEVPQNLSASRPQDRQFILSSKKLLLSDSGFYLCACPSRGGLGYGYTFGSGTRLTVV.

The V and J genes are TRBV27 and TRBJ2-4, with D perhaps matching TRBD1 or TRBD2 (6 bases each). Trimming removed 3 bases at V and 5 bases at J, with 20 bases between. The CDR3 spans 17 residues. In germline, CDR1 is MNHEY, CDR2 SMNVEV (reference sequence). This chain's CDR3 is CASSFLGVRGQENIQYF. CDR3 nucleotide sequence: TGTGCCAGCAGTTTCCTCGGAGTACGGGGGCAGGAAAACATTCAGTACTTC.

J is TRBJ2-3 and V is TRBV4-1; 9 nucleotides line up with TRBD2. The germline CDR1 and CDR2 sequences are MGHRA and YSYEKL. This CDR3 is built from 17 residues. V was pared by 1 base and J by 5 bases, with 10 bases of the junction left unmatched. The DNA of the CDR3 is TGCGCCAGCAGCCAAGGGGGTAGCGGGGGCCCTCGAGATACGCAGTATTTT. Amino acid sequence: CASSQGGSGGPRDTQYF.

The rearrangement links TRBV7-9 to TRBJ1-4, with unresolved D. V was clipped by 5 bases and J by 5 bases, with 6 bases between them. Germline V gene data show CDR1 as SEHNR and CDR2 as FQNEAQ (reference sequence). This CDR3 comprises 12 residues. The CDR3 nucleotides are TGTGCCAGCAGCGCCCGAAATGAAAAACTGTTTTTT. The encoded protein is CASSARNEKLFF.

V and J are TRBV9 and TRBJ2-5; D unresolved. V dropped 0 bases and J dropped 3 bases, with 6 bases sitting between them. The CDR3 spans 13 residues. CDR1 SGDLS and CDR2 YYNGEE come from the germline V gene. CDR3 bases: TGTGCCAGCAGCGTAGGACTGGAAGAGACCCAGTACTTC. Translating gives CASSVGLEETQYF.

Only a few counts were recorded for this clone. The CDR3 DNA reads as TGTGCCAGCAGGGACAGGGAGGAAGTCGATGGCTACACCTTC. It translates to CASRDREEVDGYTF. J is TRBJ1-2 and V is TRBV6-1; 8 nucleotides line up with TRBD1. The CDR3 consists of 14 residues. V dropped 6 bases and J dropped 6; count of bases not matched to a gene: 9. Germline CDR1 is MNHNS and CDR2 is SASEGT.

V usage is TRBV7-2 and J usage is TRBJ2-5; TRBD1 matches at 7 bases. The trim removed 4 bases at V and 3 bases at J, leaving 5 bases unmatched. In germline, CDR1 is SGHTA, CDR2 FQGNSA. CDR3 size: 14 residues. The CDR3 DNA follows: TGTGCCAGCAGCTCTGACAGGGCAAAAGAGACCCAGTACTTC. Encoded protein: CASSSDRAKETQYF.

This clone turned up a few times. The chain employs TRBV4-3 and TRBJ2-7, with TRBD2 as a possible D gene (6 bases). Looked up from germline, CDR1 is LGHNA and CDR2 is YSLEER. The ends were cut back, 2 bases at V and 2 bases at J, with 13 bases in the middle. The CDR3 loop spans 15 amino acids. CDR3 DNA: TGCGCCAGCAGCCAATTTGGCGGGAACCCCTACGAGCAGTACTTC. This codes for CASSQFGGNPYEQYF.

V gene TRBV18 combines with J gene TRBJ1-1, with 9 bases fitting TRBD1. The CDR3 covers 16 residues. Germline V gene data show CDR1 as KGHSH and CDR2 as LQKENI. Trimming removed 0 bases from V and 1 base from J; junction bases left unmatched: 3. CDR3: CASSPPDRGKNTEAFF. DNA for the CDR3: TGTGCCAGCTCACCACCTGACAGGGGGAAGAACACTGAAGCTTTCTTT.

This chain uses TRBV29-1 with TRBJ2-7; TRBD1 matches 7 bases. Germline CDR1 is SQVTM and CDR2 is ANQGSEA. The CDR3 extends over 12 amino acids. This chain's CDR3 is CSGRDSRQEQYF. The CDR3 coding sequence is TGCAGTGGCAGGGACAGCCGCCAAGAGCAGTACTTC.

The chain carries TRBV7-2 and TRBJ1-3; TRBD1 is a possible D gene (6 bases). V was trimmed by 3 bases and J by 0 bases, leaving 12 bases between them. CDR1 SGHTA and CDR2 FQGNSA come from the germline V gene. The CDR3 runs 16 residues. CDR3 DNA: TGTGCCAGCAGCTTCCAACAGGGCCTCTCTGGAAACACCATATATTTT. Protein: CASSFQQGLSGNTIYF.

The count of this clone is one. V gene TRBV19 combines with J gene TRBJ2-2, with D tentatively TRBD1 (5 bases). Per germline, CDR1 LNHDA and CDR2 SQIVND (reference sequence). V lost 6 bases to trimming and J lost 6 bases, with 20 bases between them. The CDR3 has 16 amino acids. The CDR3 nucleotides read TGTGCCAGTAGAGTTACAGGCTTTGCTTTGGCCGGGGAGCTGTTTTTT. It is translated as CASRVTGFALAGELFF.

J is TRBJ1-1 and V is TRBV30, with 7 nucleotides matching TRBD1. The CDR3 consists of 13 residues. After removal of 1 base from V and 4 bases from J, the junction contained 3 bases not matched to a gene. Germline lookup yields CDR1 GTSNPN and CDR2 SVGIG (reference sequence). CDR3 sequence reads: CAWSANRGTEAFF. CDR3 in DNA: TGTGCCTGGAGTGCCAACAGGGGCACTGAAGCTTTCTTT.

In the case of this clone: The junction departs from the called germline gene at one end, perhaps through a read error. The V and J genes are TRBV2 and TRBJ2-3, with a weak D call TRBD2 (5 bases). CDR3 size: 12 residues. Germline V CDR1 and CDR2: SNHLY, FYNNEI. CDR3 protein: CASSEEGYTQYF. The CDR3 DNA is TGTGCCAGCAGCGAAGAGGGATATACGCAGTATTTT. Together with reference TRBV2 and TRBJ2-3, the CDR3 gives the full variable domain: EPEVTQTPSHQVTQMGQEVILRCVPISNHLYFYWYRQILGQKVEFLVSFYNNEISEKSEIFDDQFSVERPDGSNFTLKIRSTKLEDSAMYFCASSEEGYTQYFGPGTRLTVL.

The CDR3 spells CASSPSAGGEQYF. CDR3 nucleotide sequence: TGTGCCAGCTCACCATCGGCAGGGGGTGAGCAGTACTTC. The chain uses TRBV18 and TRBJ2-7; 7 bases agree with TRBD1. After removal of 2 bases from V and 7 bases from J, the junction contained 5 bases not matched to a gene. From germline, CDR1 is KGHSH and CDR2 LQKENI. The CDR3 is made up of 13 amino acids.

CDR3 nucleotides: TGTGCCAGCAGCTTAGGGGAGGGGGGCCTTGACACAGATACGCAGTATTTT. Its translation is CASSLGEGGLDTDTQYF. The rearrangement joins TRBV7-9 to TRBJ2-3, with a possible D match to TRBD2 (7 bases). Germline values: CDR1 SEHNR, CDR2 FQNEAQ (reference sequence). Trimming cost V 1 base and J 2 bases, with 16 bases left between them. This CDR3 region has 17 residues.

The table lists this clone with a few counts. V usage is TRBV21-1 and J usage is TRBJ1-1; the table's D call, TRBD1, was not checked against the DNA. TRBV21-1 is an annotated pseudogene. This CDR3 spans 15 amino acids. CDR3 residues: CASSKGMTENTEAFF. The CDR3 DNA reads TGTGCCAGCAGCAAAGGGATGACAGAGAACACTGAAGCTTTCTTT.

This sequence joins TRBV5-1 and TRBJ2-3; 10 positions agree with TRBD1. J was trimmed by 5 bases and V by 4 bases; bases with no gene match: 16. This CDR3 comprises 18 residues. Germline V gives CDR1 SGHRS, CDR2 YFSETQ. CDR3 DNA sequence: TGCGCCAGCAGCAGATTGGGGTTGGGACAGGGGCCAGGAGATACGCAGTATTTT. Its protein product is CASSRLGLGQGPGDTQYF.

This chain joins TRBV5-1 and TRBJ2-1, with no clear D. Germline V gives CDR1 SGHRS, CDR2 YFSETQ. V was shortened by 4 bases and J by 10 bases, with 12 bases between the two germline ends. CDR3 size: 12 residues. The DNA for the CDR3 is TGCGCCAGCAGCCCCCCCACCTGGGAGCAGTTCTTC. It encodes CASSPPTWEQFF.

The chain carries TRBV5-1 and TRBJ2-7; possibly TRBD1 or TRBD2 for D (5 bases each). CDR1 and CDR2 (germline): SGHRS, YFSETQ. The V and J ends lost 0 bases and 0 bases respectively, with 13 bases between them. The CDR3 loop spans 16 amino acids. CDR3: CASSLGGTASSYEQYF. The CDR3 DNA reads as TGCGCCAGCAGCTTGGGTGGGACGGCGAGCTCCTACGAGCAGTACTTC.

The chain joins TRBV18 to TRBJ1-1, with 9 bases matching TRBD1. This CDR3 contains 15 residues. V lost 5 bases to trimming and J lost 5 bases; unmatched junction nucleotides: 9. Germline V gene sequence: CDR1 KGHSH, CDR2 LQKENI. CDR3 loop: CASSVTGTGITEAFF. CDR3 in DNA: TGTGCCAGCTCAGTTACCGGGACAGGGATTACTGAAGCTTTCTTT. Combining the CDR3 with reference TRBV18 and TRBJ1-1 gives the whole variable domain NAGVMQNPRHLVRRRGQEARLRCSPMKGHSHVYWYRQLPEEGLKFMVYLQKENIIDESGMPKERFSAEFPKEGPSILRIQQVVRGDSAAYFCASSVTGTGITEAFFGQGTRLTVV.

The chain joins TRBV1 to TRBJ2-3; the table's D gene call, TRBD2, was not cross checked with the DNA. TRBV1 is tagged as a pseudogene. This CDR3 has 15 residues. The CDR3 nucleotides read TGCACCAGCAGCCAAGAAGCGACCCGCACAGATACGCAGTATTTT. Translated: CTSSQEATRTDTQYF.

This chain links TRBV2 with TRBJ2-1, with D perhaps TRBD1 or TRBD2 (5 bases each). This CDR3 comprises 15 residues. In germline, CDR1 is SNHLY, CDR2 FYNNEI. V lost 3 bases, J lost 0 bases, and 9 bases lay in between. Here the CDR3 reads CASSDLRGSYNEQFF. CDR3 in DNA: TGTGCCAGCAGTGACTTGAGGGGCTCCTACAATGAGCAGTTCTTC.

The chain carries TRBV5-1 and TRBJ2-5; the D gene is possibly TRBD2 (6 bases). Trimming took off 3 bases at V and 6 bases at J, with 12 bases between the two ends. The germline V gene has CDR1 SGHRS and CDR2 YFSETQ. The CDR3 runs 13 residues. CDR3 region: CASSYSGEKTQYF. Written as DNA, the CDR3 is TGCGCCAGCAGCTACTCGGGAGAAAAGACCCAGTACTTC.

This rearrangement joins TRBV2 to TRBJ2-2; TRBD1 is a possible D gene (5 bases). Germline CDR1 and CDR2: SNHLY and FYNNEI. The CDR3 covers 15 residues. V lost 4 bases, J lost 0 bases, and 9 bases lay in between. CDR3 sequence reads: CASSVTVANTGELFF. The CDR3 nucleotides read TGTGCCAGCAGTGTGACAGTCGCGAACACCGGGGAGCTGTTTTTT.

The chain is built from TRBV7-9 and TRBJ1-6; D uncertain. V was shortened by 2 bases and J by 10 bases, with 15 bases between the two germline ends. The CDR3 runs to 15 residues. Germline CDR1 and CDR2: SEHNR and FQNEAQ (reference sequence). The CDR3 here is CASSLWGAKISPLHF. The CDR3 DNA is TGTGCCAGCAGCTTATGGGGTGCAAAGATCTCACCCCTCCACTTT.

The gene calls are TRBV2 and TRBJ1-1; D gene uncertain. The CDR3 covers 13 residues. Germline V gene sequence: CDR1 SNHLY, CDR2 FYNNEI. V gave up 7 bases and J gave up 5 bases, with 14 bases separating them. The CDR3 nucleotides read TGTGCCAGCAAACCACACGGTAAAACTGAAGCTTTCTTT. Its protein product is CASKPHGKTEAFF.

This chain connects TRBV5-1 to TRBJ2-3; D is ambiguous. There are 15 residues in the CDR3. Germline V CDR1 and CDR2: SGHRS, YFSETQ. Between the trimmed V and J ends, which lost 0 bases and 0 bases, there was a span of 8 bases. For the CDR3, the DNA is TGCGCCAGCAGCTTGGTGGGCAGTAGCACAGATACGCAGTATTTT. It encodes CASSLVGSSTDTQYF. Full variable domain (rest looked up from reference TRBV5-1 and TRBJ2-3): KAGVTQTPRYLIKTRGQQVTLSCSPISGHRSVSWYQQTPGQGLQFLFEYFSETQRNKGNFPGRFSGRQFSNSRSEMNVSTLELGDSALYLCASSLVGSSTDTQYFGPGTRLTVL.